This TCR beta chain was captured by sequencing in a study of blood T cells in healthy people across ages. CDR3 size: 13 residues. Looked up from germline, CDR1 is MNHEY and CDR2 is SMNVEV (reference sequence). As regards this clonotype: One end of the junction does not line up with germline, which may come from a read error.

Healthy Caucasian individuals from Russia aged about 6 to 100 were enrolled as donors. It was with a sample-barcoded 5' primer and a J-beta primer mix that a second PCR of roughly 7 to 12 cycles was run. Every cDNA molecule carried a tag from a template-switch adaptor bearing 12 random nucleotides. TCRdb processed the 5' RACE reads anew with MiXCR; each CDR3 protein has one entry. The table has over a million distinct CDR3 sequences, 45% to 70% seen once; the top ten hold 6.5% to 8.5%. The TCR comes from a man aged 18 to 29 in good health. The material sequenced was blood. The J gene is TRBJ2-3, the V gene TRBV27; D is unresolved. Here the CDR3 reads CANSSSRADTQYF. CDR3 nucleotide sequence: TGTGCCAACAGTTCAAGCAGAGCAGATACGCAGTATTTT.